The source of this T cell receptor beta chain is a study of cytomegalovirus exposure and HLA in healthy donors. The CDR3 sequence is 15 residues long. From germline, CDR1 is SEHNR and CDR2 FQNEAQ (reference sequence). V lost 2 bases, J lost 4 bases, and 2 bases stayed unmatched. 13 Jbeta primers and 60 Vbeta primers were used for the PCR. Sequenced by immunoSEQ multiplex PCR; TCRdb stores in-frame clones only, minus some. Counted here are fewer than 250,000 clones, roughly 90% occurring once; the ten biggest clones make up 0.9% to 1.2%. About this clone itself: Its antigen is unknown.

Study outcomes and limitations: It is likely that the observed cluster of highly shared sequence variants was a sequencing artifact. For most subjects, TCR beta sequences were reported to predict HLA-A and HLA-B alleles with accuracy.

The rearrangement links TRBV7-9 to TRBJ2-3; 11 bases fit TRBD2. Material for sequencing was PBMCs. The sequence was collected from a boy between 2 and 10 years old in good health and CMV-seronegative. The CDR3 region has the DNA TGTGCCAGCAGCTTACGGGGACTAGCGGCAGATACGCAGTATTTT. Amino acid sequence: CASSLRGLAADTQYF.